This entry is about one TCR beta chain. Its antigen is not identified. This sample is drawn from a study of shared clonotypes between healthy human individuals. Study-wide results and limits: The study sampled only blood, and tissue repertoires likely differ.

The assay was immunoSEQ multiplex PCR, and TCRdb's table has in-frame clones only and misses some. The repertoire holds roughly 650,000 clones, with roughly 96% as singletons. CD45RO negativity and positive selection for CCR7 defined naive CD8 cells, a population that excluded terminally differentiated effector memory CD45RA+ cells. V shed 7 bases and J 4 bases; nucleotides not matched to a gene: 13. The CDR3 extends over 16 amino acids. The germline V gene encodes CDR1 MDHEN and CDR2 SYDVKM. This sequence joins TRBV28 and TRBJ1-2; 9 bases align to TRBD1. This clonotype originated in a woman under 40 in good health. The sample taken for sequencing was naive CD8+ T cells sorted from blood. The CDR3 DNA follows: TGTGCCAGCATTACTCGTCGGGACAGGGTTGGCTATGGCTACACCTTC. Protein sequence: CASITRRDRVGYGYTF.